A single sample gave rise to the 5 T cell receptor beta chains below, sequenced in a study of shared clonotypes between healthy human individuals. The data were produced by immunoSEQ multiplex PCR, yet TCRdb's version contains in-frame clones alone and is incomplete. The sample consists of some 2.4 million clones, approximately 93% of them appearing once. The source material was naive CD4+ T cells from PBMCs. Subset meaning: CD45RA+ positively selected. The receptors stem from a young man in good health. Some clones in this sample may be carry-over from other donors' samples.

The chain carries TRBV4-3 and TRBJ2-5; 7 bases are a match to TRBD1. Gene TRBJ2-7 matches the end of the DNA better, so the J call may be wrong. The germline gives CDR1 LGHNA, CDR2 YSLEER. The CDR3 is 15 amino acids. The CDR3 bases are TGCGCCAGCAGCCAAGCGGGGACAGCTGACTACGAGCAGTACTTC. Amino acids: CASSQAGTADYEQYF.

The chain recombines TRBV2 with TRBJ2-6, with unresolved D. CDR1 is SNHLY and CDR2 is FYNNEI in the germline V gene. The CDR3 runs 12 residues. V lost 8 bases and J lost 5, with 7 bases in between. In DNA, the CDR3 is TGTGCCAGCGCGACCTGGGCCAACGTCCTGACTTTC. Its translation: CASATWANVLTF.

The V gene is TRBV5-1, the J gene TRBJ2-2; D is unresolved. CDR1 and CDR2 (germline): SGHRS, YFSETQ. This CDR3 has 13 amino acids. The germline V and J ends were trimmed by 3 bases and 6 bases, with 9 bases remaining between them. CDR3 sequence reads: CASSYLAAGELFF. The DNA for the CDR3 is TGCGCCAGCAGCTACTTAGCCGCCGGGGAGCTGTTTTTT.

V and J are TRBV9 and TRBJ2-1; 7 bases match TRBD1. This CDR3 spans 15 amino acids. With 4 bases clipped from V and 2 bases from J, the junction kept 6 bases outside the gene matches. Germline V gene lookup returns CDR1 SGDLS and CDR2 YYNGEE. CDR3 sequence reads: CASSPGTAAYNEQFF. In DNA form, the CDR3 reads TGTGCCAGCAGCCCCGGGACAGCGGCCTACAATGAGCAGTTCTTC.

This clone was seen only once. The V gene is TRBV11-2, the J gene TRBJ2-1; 9 nucleotides align to TRBD2. CDR1 is SGHAT, CDR2 FQNNGV, per germline. The CDR3 length is 17 residues. J gave up 6 bases and V 5 bases, and 14 bases lay outside the gene matches. CDR3 region: CASSRLAGVEGGNEQFF. The CDR3, as DNA: TGTGCCAGCAGCCGATTAGCGGGGGTGGAGGGCGGCAATGAGCAGTTCTTC.